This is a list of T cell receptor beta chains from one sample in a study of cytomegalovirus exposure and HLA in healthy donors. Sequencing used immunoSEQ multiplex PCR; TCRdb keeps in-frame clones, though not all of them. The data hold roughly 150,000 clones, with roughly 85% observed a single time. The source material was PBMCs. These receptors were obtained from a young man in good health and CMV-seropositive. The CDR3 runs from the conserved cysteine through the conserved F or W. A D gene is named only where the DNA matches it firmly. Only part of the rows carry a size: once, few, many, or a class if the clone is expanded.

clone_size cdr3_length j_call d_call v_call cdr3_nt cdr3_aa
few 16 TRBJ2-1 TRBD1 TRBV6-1 TGTGCCAGCAGTGAAACGACCGGGACAGCATACAATGAGCAGTTCTTC CASSETTGTAYNEQFF
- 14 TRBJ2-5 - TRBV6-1 TGTGCCAGCAGTTTCGAGGGAATCTCCGGGACCCAGTACTTC CASSFEGISGTQYF
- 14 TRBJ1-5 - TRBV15 TGTGCCACGGACCAACGACAGATAAGTCAGCCCCAGCATTTT CATDQRQISQPQHF
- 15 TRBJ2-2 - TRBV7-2 TGTGCCAGCAGCTTCGGCGGGTCCCCCTTGGGGGAGCTGTTTTTT CASSFGGSPLGELFF
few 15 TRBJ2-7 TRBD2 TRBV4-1 TGCGCCAGCAGCCATTATAGCGGGATGAACTACGAGCAGTACTTC CASSHYSGMNYEQYF
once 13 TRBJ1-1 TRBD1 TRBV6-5 TGTGCCAGCAGTTACTCGGGGACAGGGGAAGCTTTCTTT CASSYSGTGEAFF
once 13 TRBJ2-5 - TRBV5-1 TGCGCCAGCAGACTACCAGGGGAAGAGACCCAGTACTTC CASRLPGEETQYF
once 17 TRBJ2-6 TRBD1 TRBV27 TGTGCCAGCAGCCCCACAGGGGGCGGGTCTGGGGCCAACGTCCTGACTTTC CASSPTGGGSGANVLTF
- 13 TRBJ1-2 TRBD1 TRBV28 TGTGCCAGCAGTTCGAGGGGGCCCTATGGCTACACCTTC CASSSRGPYGYTF
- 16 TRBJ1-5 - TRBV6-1 TGTGCCAGCAGTGAATCGGAGACCTGGCGACATCAGCCCCAGCATTTT CASSESETWRHQPQHF
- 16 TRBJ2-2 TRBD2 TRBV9 TGTGCCAGCAGCCCAAGGGGACTAGCGGGAGTAGGGGAGCTGTTTTTT CASSPRGLAGVGELFF
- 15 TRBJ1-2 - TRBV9 TGTGCCAGCAGCGTAGGCCTCGGACAGAGCTATGGCTACACCTTC CASSVGLGQSYGYTF
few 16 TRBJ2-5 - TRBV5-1 TGCGCCAGCAGGTATGGTTCTCCCGGGACAAAAGAGACCCAGTACTTC CASRYGSPGTKETQYF
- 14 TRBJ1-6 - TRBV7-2 TGTGCCAGCAGCTTATCTCTCTCTAAGTCACCCCTCCACTTT CASSLSLSKSPLHF
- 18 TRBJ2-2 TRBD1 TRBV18 TGTGCCAGCTCACCAGCCCGTCCCGGGACAGGGCCCACCGGGGAGCTGTTTTTT CASSPARPGTGPTGELFF
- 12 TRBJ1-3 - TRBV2 TGTGCCAGCACACAGGATGGAAACACCATATATTTT CASTQDGNTIYF
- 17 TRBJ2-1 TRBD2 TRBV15 TGTGCCACCAGCAGAGATACAACTGCGGGAGGGATGGATGAGCAGTTCTTC CATSRDTTAGGMDEQFF
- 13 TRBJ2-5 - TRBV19 TGTGCCAGTAGTATAGTGGAGGGAGAGACCCAGTACTTC CASSIVEGETQYF
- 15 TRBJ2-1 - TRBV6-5 TGTGCCAGCAACCTAATCGGGAGCTCCTACAATGAGCAGTTCTTC CASNLIGSSYNEQFF
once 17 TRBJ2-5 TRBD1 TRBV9 TGTGCCAGCAGCCCTTATTCCGGGACAGGGGGCTCAGAGACCCAGTACTTC CASSPYSGTGGSETQYF
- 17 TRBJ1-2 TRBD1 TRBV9 TGTGCCAGCAGCGTAGGGCATGGGGGACAGGGGGCGCATGGCTACACCTTC CASSVGHGGQGAHGYTF
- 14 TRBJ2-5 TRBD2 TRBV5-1 TGCGCCAGCTCCTCTAGCGGGGCCCAAGAGACCCAGTACTTC CASSSSGAQETQYF
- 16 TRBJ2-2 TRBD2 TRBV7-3 TGTGCCAGCAGCTTATCTACCGGGACTAGTCCCGGGGAGCTGTTTTTT CASSLSTGTSPGELFF
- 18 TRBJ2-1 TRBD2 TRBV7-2 TGTGCCAGCAGCCAGCCGCGAAGCGGGAGCCGCTCCTACAATGAGCAGTTCTTC CASSQPRSGSRSYNEQFF
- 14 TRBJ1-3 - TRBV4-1 TGCGCCAGCAGCCGAAGACATTCTGGAAACACCATATATTTT CASSRRHSGNTIYF
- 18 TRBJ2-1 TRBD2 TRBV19 TGTGCCAGTAGTCCTCGAGGGACTAGCGGGAGGGCGAAGGGTGAGCAGTTCTTC CASSPRGTSGRAKGEQFF
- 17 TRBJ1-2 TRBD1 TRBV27 TGTGCCAGCAGTTTAACTCCCGGGACAGGGCTGGGATATGGCTACACCTTC CASSLTPGTGLGYGYTF
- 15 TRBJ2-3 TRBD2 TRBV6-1 TGTGCCAGCAGTGAAGCGGGACTAGGACGAGATACGCAGTATTTT CASSEAGLGRDTQYF
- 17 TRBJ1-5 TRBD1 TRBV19 TGTGCCAGTAGTATTGGGACAGGGGGCCGCTCTCGTCAGCCCCAGCATTTT CASSIGTGGRSRQPQHF
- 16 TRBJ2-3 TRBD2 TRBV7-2 TGTGCCAGCAGCTTAGTGGGGGCGGGAGGGCCTCGGGGGCAGTATTTT CASSLVGAGGPRGQYF
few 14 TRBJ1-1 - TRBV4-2 TGTGCCAGCAGCCAAGATCTGAGGAACACTGAAGCTTTCTTT CASSQDLRNTEAFF
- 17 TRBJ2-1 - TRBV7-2 TGTGCCAGCAGCTCCCTGGGTCCAGGGCAGGGGTACAATGAGCAGTTCTTC CASSSLGPGQGYNEQFF
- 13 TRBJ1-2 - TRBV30 TGTGCCTGGAGAGCCCCCGGTCACTATGGCTACACCTTC CAWRAPGHYGYTF
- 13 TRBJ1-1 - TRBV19 TGTGCCAGTAGTCGTTCCGGGGGGGCTGAAGCTTTCTTT CASSRSGGAEAFF
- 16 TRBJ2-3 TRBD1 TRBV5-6 TGTGCCAGCAGCTCCACAGGGGAGAGGAGCACAGATACGCAGTATTTT CASSSTGERSTDTQYF
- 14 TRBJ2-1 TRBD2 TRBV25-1 TGTGCCAGCAGTCCATCCGGGACTAGAGGTGAGCAGTTCTTC CASSPSGTRGEQFF
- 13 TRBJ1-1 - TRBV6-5 TGTGCCAGCAGTATCAACGCGAGGACTGAAGCTTTCTTT CASSINARTEAFF
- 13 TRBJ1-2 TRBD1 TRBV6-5 TGTGCCAGCAGCCGCGACAGGGGCTATGGCTACACCTTC CASSRDRGYGYTF
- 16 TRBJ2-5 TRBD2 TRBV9 TGTGCCAGCAGCGTAGGGAGCGCTAGCGGGGGCAAGACCCAGTACTTC CASSVGSASGGKTQYF
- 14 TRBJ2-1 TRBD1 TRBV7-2 TGTGCCAGCATCCTAGGGGGCCCGGGGAGCGAGCAGTTCTTC CASILGGPGSEQFF
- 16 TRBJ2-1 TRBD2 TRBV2 TGTGCCAGCAGCTCCATGATCCTAGCGGGATCCAATGAGCAGTTCTTC CASSSMILAGSNEQFF